This T cell receptor beta chain was sequenced in a study of lymphopenia after photon versus proton radiotherapy. As concerns this clone: Its antigen is unknown.

Germline-derived CDR1 and CDR2 are SGHNT and YYREEE (reference sequence). V gave up 0 bases and J gave up 0 bases, with 11 bases separating them. The CDR3 totals 16 residues. Sequencing was performed with immunoSEQ multiplex PCR; in TCRdb, only in-frame clones are kept and a portion is missing. The table has 35,000 to 45,000 clones, about four fifths seen once. Findings and caveats of the study: Proton therapy kept repertoires fairly stable, unlike photons, which gained effector/memory cells.

This chain uses TRBV5-4 with TRBJ2-3; possible D gene TRBD2, 7 bases. This TCR was recovered from a woman aged 70-85 years with pancreatic cancer. The sequences come from peripheral blood, collected from a patient treated with proton-based radiotherapy. The CDR3 DNA follows: TGTGCCAGCAGCTTGGCGGGGGGACATAGCACAGATACGCAGTATTTT. This encodes CASSLAGGHSTDTQYF.